Presented here are 22 T cell receptor beta chains from one specimen sequenced in a study of control samples from healthy donors and cancer patients. Generated by immunoSEQ multiplex PCR, the TCRdb table keeps only in-frame clones and is missing some. The table has 140,000 to 150,000 clones, roughly 93% seen once. Sequences were obtained from blood. All receptors derive from a man aged 18 to 35 in good health.

Comments on this clone: Other nucleotide sequences in the sample specify the same CDR3. CDR3 nucleotides: TGTGCCAGCAGCTTAGCCGAGGGATTCTCCGGCTACACCTTC. The encoded protein is CASSLAEGFSGYTF. The chain combines TRBV7-9 with TRBJ1-2; no reliable D call. Looked up from germline, CDR1 is SEHNR and CDR2 is FQNEAQ (reference sequence). The CDR3 is 14 amino acids. Trimming stripped 0 bases from V and 8 bases from J, with 13 bases between.

This sequence joins TRBV6-2 or TRBV6-3 and TRBJ2-2, with 7 bases fitting TRBD2. The CDR3 is made up of 18 amino acids. V was pared by 2 bases and J by 6 bases, with 15 bases of the junction left unmatched. From germline, CDR1 is MNHEY and CDR2 SVGEGT. The CDR3 loop reads CASSYLPTGTMLAGELFF. CDR3 nucleotides: TGTGCCAGCAGTTACCTCCCGACCGGGACTATGTTGGCCGGGGAGCTGTTTTTT.

The V gene is TRBV12-5, the J gene TRBJ1-1; D gene unclear. Germline CDR1 is LGHNT and CDR2 is FRNRAP. CDR3 length equals 14 residues. V was pared by 1 base and J by 1 base, with 7 bases between. CDR3 nucleotides: TGTGCTAGTGGTTTGGGGCGGGGGAACACTGAAGCTTTCTTT. Encoded protein: CASGLGRGNTEAFF.

The chain links TRBV7-9 to TRBJ1-2; tentatively, D is TRBD1 (5 bases). The CDR3 covers 12 residues. CDR1 is SEHNR and CDR2 is FQNEAQ in the germline V gene (reference sequence). V lost 7 bases, J lost 11 bases, and 17 bases lay in between. Written as DNA, the CDR3 is TGTGCCAGCAACGCGGGGGAAGTGGGTTACACCTTC. Amino acid sequence: CASNAGEVGYTF.

The chain employs TRBV24-1 and TRBJ2-1; TRBD2 matches at 9 bases. The germline gives CDR1 KGHDR, CDR2 SFDVKD. Trimming cost V 5 bases and J 7 bases; bases outside gene matches: 5. The CDR3 is made up of 14 amino acids. The CDR3: CATSALAGGNEQFF. CDR3 DNA sequence: TGTGCCACCAGTGCACTAGCGGGTGGGAATGAGCAGTTCTTC.

In nucleotides, the CDR3 is TGTGCCATCTCCTCGGGGCGGGAGGGGGAGACCCAGTACTTC. It codes for CAISSGREGETQYF. The chain recombines TRBV10-3 with TRBJ2-5; 9 bases match TRBD2. V dropped 8 bases and J dropped 5; count of bases not matched to a gene: 9. There are 14 residues in the CDR3. Germline V CDR1 and CDR2: ENHRY, SYGVKD.

V gene TRBV2 combines with J gene TRBJ1-2; a weak D match, TRBD1 (5 bases). The V end was cut by 6 bases, the J end by 1 base, with 9 bases between. Germline V CDR1 and CDR2: SNHLY, FYNNEI. The CDR3 is made up of 13 amino acids. CDR3 residues: CASSRDSNYGYTF. The CDR3 DNA reads as TGTGCCAGCAGCCGAGACAGTAACTATGGCTACACCTTC.

This rearrangement joins TRBV12-3 or TRBV12-4 to TRBJ2-7; TRBD2 might be the D (6 bases). The CDR3 is 13 amino acids. Trimming removed 2 bases from V and 6 bases from J, with 11 bases in between. The CDR3 coding sequence is TGTGCCAGCAGTTTATTCGGGACTCTCGAGCAGTACTTC. It specifies CASSLFGTLEQYF.

The chain links TRBV12-3 or TRBV12-4 to TRBJ2-7; perhaps TRBD2 as D (5 bases). This CDR3 has 12 amino acids. The V end was cut by 5 bases, the J end by 6 bases, with 11 bases between. The CDR3 nucleotides are TGTGCCAGCAGTGGAGGAATACGCGAGCAGTACTTC. Translating it yields CASSGGIREQYF.

The chain uses TRBV18 and TRBJ2-1; D is perhaps TRBD2 (5 bases). CDR3 size: 16 residues. Germline CDR1 reads KGHSH; CDR2 reads LQKENI. The V and J ends lost 0 bases and 4 bases respectively, with 13 bases between them. The CDR3: CASSPPVRELYNEQFF. The CDR3 nucleotides are TGTGCCAGCTCACCACCGGTGAGGGAACTTTACAATGAGCAGTTCTTC.

The chain is built from TRBV19 and TRBJ2-4; no reliable D call. This CDR3 contains 15 residues. Germline assignment: CDR1 LNHDA and CDR2 SQIVND (reference sequence). Trimming took 2 bases from V and 7 from J, leaving 15 bases between them. CDR3 residues: CASSIKGGIKNIQYF. In DNA form, the CDR3 reads TGTGCCAGTAGTATAAAAGGCGGAATCAAGAACATTCAGTACTTC.

The chain links TRBV19 to TRBJ1-1; D possibly corresponds to TRBD1 (5 bases). Germline CDR1 LNHDA, CDR2 SQIVND (reference sequence). The V gene lost 6 bases and the J gene lost 2 bases, with 22 bases spanning the gap. The CDR3 totals 17 residues. This CDR3 is CASRFAHIQGPNTEAFF. The CDR3 bases are TGTGCCAGTAGATTCGCCCACATCCAGGGACCCAACACTGAAGCTTTCTTT. The full variable domain, rest sourced from reference TRBV19 and TRBJ1-1, is DGGITQSPKYLFRKEGQNVTLSCEQNLNHDAMYWYRQDPGQGLRLIYYSQIVNDFQKGDIAEGYSVSREKKESFPLTVTSAQKNPTAFYLCASRFAHIQGPNTEAFFGQGTRLTVV.

The chain uses TRBV5-6 and TRBJ2-1; TRBD1 or TRBD2 may be the D gene (5 bases each). Germline values: CDR1 SGHDT, CDR2 YYEEEE. This CDR3 contains 13 residues. The V end lost 2 bases, the J end lost 6 bases, and 9 bases lay between the germline ends. The CDR3 nucleotides are TGTGCCAGCAGCTTAGGGACGACCAATGAGCAGTTCTTC. Translating it yields CASSLGTTNEQFF.

The chain employs TRBV5-6 and TRBJ1-2, with D tentatively TRBD1 (5 bases). CDR1 SGHDT and CDR2 YYEEEE come from the germline V gene. V gave up 6 bases and J gave up 4 bases, with 13 bases separating them. This CDR3 contains 13 residues. As DNA, the CDR3 is TGTGCCAGCATCCGTGACAGAATCTATGGCTACACCTTC. It encodes CASIRDRIYGYTF. The entire variable domain, with the rest obtained from reference TRBV5-6 and TRBJ1-2, is as follows: DAGVTQSPTHLIKTRGQQVTLRCSPKSGHDTVSWYQQALGQGPQFIFQYYEEEERQRGNFPDRFSGHQFPNYSSELNVNALLLGDSALYLCASIRDRIYGYTFGSGTRLTVV.

The rearrangement links TRBV19 to TRBJ2-1; 11 bases match TRBD2. CDR1 LNHDA and CDR2 SQIVND come from the germline V gene (reference sequence). The length of the CDR3 is 15 residues. Losses at the gene ends were 10 bases for V and 1 base for J; bases not matched to a gene: 6. CDR3 in amino acids: CATNPSGGSYNEQFF. CDR3 nucleotide sequence: TGTGCCACCAATCCTAGCGGGGGGTCCTACAATGAGCAGTTCTTC.

This rearrangement joins TRBV7-9 to TRBJ2-7; D possibly corresponds to TRBD2 (6 bases). Deletions cut 5 bases from V and 6 bases from J, with 14 bases between. This CDR3 spans 13 amino acids. CDR1 and CDR2 (germline): SEHNR, FQNEAQ (reference sequence). This CDR3 is CASSLQTGVEQYF. CDR3 nucleotide sequence: TGTGCCAGCAGCCTACAAACGGGGGTCGAGCAGTACTTC. The full variable domain, in which reference TRBV7-9 and TRBJ2-7 provide the parts outside the CDR3, is DTGVSQNPRHKITKRGQNVTFRCDPISEHNRLYWYRQTLGQGPEFLTYFQNEAQLEKSRLLSDRFSAERPKGSFSTLEIQRTEQGDSAMYLCASSLQTGVEQYFGPGTRLTVT.

The chain couples TRBV4-2 to TRBJ1-6; D not resolved. Germline lookup yields CDR1 LGHNA and CDR2 YNFKEQ. The CDR3 spans 15 residues. V was pared by 0 bases and J by 9 bases, with 12 bases between. CDR3 in amino acids: CASSQDRAGVSPLHF. In DNA, the CDR3 is TGTGCCAGCAGCCAAGACCGGGCAGGTGTTTCACCCCTCCACTTT.

V and J are TRBV5-8 and TRBJ1-4; 7 bases align to TRBD1. Trimming removed 0 bases from V and 5 bases from J; junction bases left unmatched: 10. The V gene's germline CDR1 is SGHTS and CDR2 YDEGEE. This CDR3 is built from 17 residues. The CDR3 loop is CASSLAGTAIVNEKLFF. The CDR3 DNA reads as TGTGCCAGCAGCTTGGCCGGGACAGCCATCGTGAATGAAAAACTGTTTTTT.

About this clone itself: Different DNA sequences within this sample yield the same CDR3. The chain combines TRBV12-3 or TRBV12-4 with TRBJ2-1, with D unresolved. The CDR3 contains 11 residues. Trimming pared 2 bases from V and 10 bases from J, leaving 6 bases between. In DNA, the CDR3 is TGTGCCAGCAGTTTAACTAACGAGCAGTTCTTC. This codes for CASSLTNEQFF.

The CDR3 nucleotides are TGCGCCAGCAGCTGGGGTGGGACTAGCGTTAAATACGAGCAGTACTTC. It is translated as CASSWGGTSVKYEQYF. The chain carries TRBV5-1 and TRBJ2-7; 10 bases are shared with TRBD2. The junction had 10 bases not matched to a gene; V was cut back by 3 bases and J by 4 bases. CDR3 length: 16 amino acids. Germline lookup yields CDR1 SGHRS and CDR2 YFSETQ. Combining the CDR3 with reference TRBV5-1 and TRBJ2-7 gives the whole variable domain KAGVTQTPRYLIKTRGQQVTLSCSPISGHRSVSWYQQTPGQGLQFLFEYFSETQRNKGNFPGRFSGRQFSNSRSEMNVSTLELGDSALYLCASSWGGTSVKYEQYFGPGTRLTVT.

This clone was detected once. V gene TRBV4-2 combines with J gene TRBJ1-6; maybe TRBD1 (6 bases). Per germline, CDR1 LGHNA and CDR2 YNFKEQ. V was clipped by 1 base and J by 5 bases, with 12 bases between them. The CDR3 contains 16 residues. The CDR3 coding sequence is TGTGCCAGCAGCCAAGCCCTGGACAGCCATAATTCACCCCTCCACTTT. This translates into CASSQALDSHNSPLHF.

This clone appeared a single time. V gene TRBV28 combines with J gene TRBJ1-5; D is undetermined. V shed 6 bases and J shed 5 bases, with 8 bases lying between them. CDR3 length: 12 amino acids. CDR1 and CDR2 from the germline V gene are MDHEN and SYDVKM. The CDR3 nucleotides read TGTGCCAGCAGCTTGGGGTATCAGCCCCAGCATTTT. It translates to CASSLGYQPQHF.